Shown below are 19 T cell receptor beta chains from a single sample sequenced in a study of regulatory T cells in long-lasting Graves disease. Time point: newly diagnosed GD, antithyroid drugs for less than 3 months. The TCR library was made from RNA extracted from PBMCs. Arm-PCR with iRepertoire HTBI primers amplified the CDR3 regions for these TCR beta libraries. TCRdb used MiXCR to reprocess the multiplex PCR reads, holding one entry per CDR3 protein. The data contain some 600,000 distinct CDR3 sequences, 15% to 20% of them singletons. The data also belong to a second study, concerning T cells in Graves' hyperthyroidism and ophthalmopathy.

The sequencing here drew on peripheral blood mononuclear cells (PBMCs), taken at new diagnosis, from a patient treated with antithyroid drugs. The receptors were sampled from a man in his late teens or twenties with Graves disease.

This chain links TRBV24-1 with TRBJ2-4; perhaps TRBD1 as D (6 bases). The ends were cut back, 7 bases at V and 6 bases at J, with 15 bases in the middle. In germline, CDR1 is KGHDR, CDR2 SFDVKD. CDR3 size: 14 residues. The CDR3 sequence is CATRKGEILNIQYF. CDR3 in DNA: TGTGCCACCAGGAAGGGGGAGATATTAAACATTCAGTACTTC.

Notes on this clonotype: A much larger clone is a single base away; this may be a read error. The V and J genes are TRBV7-9 and TRBJ2-1; D gene uncertain. Deletions cut 5 bases from V and 4 bases from J, with 18 bases between. From germline, CDR1 is SEHNR and CDR2 FQNEAQ (reference sequence). The CDR3 runs 16 residues. The CDR3 region has the DNA TGTGCCAGCAGCCAAGAACGGGCAGCCACTTACAATGAGCAGTTCTTC. As protein: CASSQERAATYNEQFF.

This clonotype was observed many times. J is TRBJ2-3 and V is TRBV30; 7 nucleotides match TRBD2. J was trimmed by 6 bases and V by 8 bases; bases with no gene match: 2. The CDR3 is 10 residues long. CDR1 is GTSNPN, CDR2 SVGIG, per germline (reference sequence). The CDR3 reads CAGLEDTQYF. CDR3 nucleotide sequence: TGTGCCGGACTAGAGGATACGCAGTATTTT. Drawing the rest from reference TRBV30 and TRBJ2-3, the complete variable domain is SQTIHQWPATLVQPVGSPLSLECTVEGTSNPNLYWYRQAAGRGLQLLFYSVGIGQISSEVPQNLSASRPQDRQFILSSKKLLLSDSGFYLCAGLEDTQYFGPGTRLTVL.

The sample holds many counts of this clonotype. The junction departs from germline at one end; a sequencing error may be responsible. This rearrangement joins TRBV5-1 to TRBJ2-3; a possible D gene is TRBD1 (6 bases). This CDR3 spans 15 amino acids. CDR1 is SGHRS, CDR2 YFSETQ, per germline. The CDR3 loop is CASSLQGPSTDTQYF. CDR3 DNA: TGTGCCAGCAGCTTACAGGGACCTAGCACAGATACGCAGTATTTT.

At least ten counts were recorded for this clonotype. The chain joins TRBV5-1 to TRBJ1-2, with TRBD1 matching 7 bases. CDR3 length: 15 residues. J lost 0 bases, V lost 4 bases, and 6 bases had no gene match. Per germline, CDR1 SGHRS and CDR2 YFSETQ. DNA for the CDR3: TGCGCCAGCAGCCGACGGGACAGTCCTAACTATGGCTACACCTTC. Protein product: CASSRRDSPNYGYTF.

This clonotype has at least ten counts. The chain is built from TRBV28 and TRBJ2-7, with D tentatively TRBD1 (6 bases). Germline V gives CDR1 MDHEN, CDR2 SYDVKM. V lost 7 bases and J lost 4, with 20 bases in between. This CDR3 is 15 amino acids long. The CDR3 bases are TGTGCCAGCACTTCACAGGGTCGATCTGTGTACGAGCAGTACTTC. It is translated as CASTSQGRSVYEQYF.

This clonotype was picked up a small number of times. The V gene is TRBV19, the J gene TRBJ1-5; D unresolved. V was clipped by 4 bases and J by 0 bases, with 10 bases between them. Germline CDR1 LNHDA, CDR2 SQIVND (reference sequence). This CDR3 contains 15 residues. CDR3 amino acids: CASSNRDRSNQPQHF. CDR3 sequence (DNA): TGTGCCAGTAGTAACCGCGACCGTAGCAATCAGCCCCAGCATTTT.

Many counts were recorded for this clonotype. V gene TRBV20-1 combines with J gene TRBJ2-7; 7 positions agree with TRBD1. Germline CDR1 and CDR2: DFQATT and SNEGSKA (reference sequence). CDR3 length: 14 amino acids. J gave up 0 bases and V 2 bases, and 4 bases lay outside the gene matches. CDR3 coding DNA: TGCAGTGCTAGACCCGGGACAGCCTCCTACGAGCAGTACTTC. Translating gives CSARPGTASYEQYF.

This clonotype was recorded a few times. The chain joins TRBV2 to TRBJ1-5, with 10 bases matching TRBD1. V shed 8 bases, J shed 4 bases, and the junction held 5 bases outside the gene matches. The CDR3 sequence is 14 residues long. CDR1 is SNHLY, CDR2 FYNNEI, per germline. CDR3 nucleotide sequence: TGTGCCAGCGGGGGGACAGGGGTGAATCAGCCCCAGCATTTT. It encodes CASGGTGVNQPQHF.

The chain is built from TRBV2 and TRBJ2-5, with 8 bases that match TRBD1. Germline lookup yields CDR1 SNHLY and CDR2 FYNNEI. The CDR3 has 14 amino acids. Trimming took 6 bases from V and 4 from J; bases not matched to a gene: 7. The CDR3 coding sequence is TGTGCCAGCAGGCCGATAACAGGGGGAGAGACCCAGTACTTC. Its translation: CASRPITGGETQYF.

This clonotype appeared a few times. V gene TRBV20-1 combines with J gene TRBJ1-1, with D hard to call. Germline V gene data show CDR1 as DFQATT and CDR2 as SNEGSKA (reference sequence). This CDR3 has 12 amino acids. Trimming removed 0 bases from V and 7 bases from J, with 9 bases in between. The chain's CDR3 is CSARDQGNEAFF. DNA of the CDR3: TGCAGTGCTAGAGATCAAGGCAATGAAGCTTTCTTT.

Ten or more counts support this clonotype. The chain is built from TRBV11-2 and TRBJ1-4; 8 bases agree with TRBD1. CDR3 length: 17 residues. V dropped 5 bases and J dropped 6; count of bases not matched to a gene: 14. Per the germline V gene, CDR1 is SGHAT and CDR2 is FQNNGV. The CDR3 is CASSQGPRTGSYEKLFF. The DNA of the CDR3 is TGTGCCAGCAGCCAAGGCCCTCGGACAGGGAGTTATGAAAAACTGTTTTTT. Filled out from reference TRBV11-2 and TRBJ1-4, the complete variable domain reads EAGVAQSPRYKIIEKRQSVAFWCNPISGHATLYWYQQILGQGPKLLIQFQNNGVVDDSQLPKDRFSAERLKGVDSTLKIQPAKLEDSAVYLCASSQGPRTGSYEKLFFGSGTQLSVL.

Worth noting for this clonotype: This may come from a read error, since a much larger clone is one base off. CDR3 nucleotides: TGTGCCAGCAGCTTAGGTCTGGGGACAAGGGAAGAGACCCAGTACTTC. It is translated as CASSLGLGTREETQYF. The gene calls are TRBV7-8 and TRBJ2-5; perhaps TRBD1 as D (6 bases). The CDR3 runs to 16 residues. Germline V lookup: CDR1 SGHVS, CDR2 FQNEAQ. V lost 1 base and J 3 bases, leaving 15 bases between the germline ends.

The gene calls are TRBV7-9 and TRBJ2-3, with TRBD2 matching 11 bases. This CDR3 contains 16 residues. CDR1 and CDR2 (germline): SEHNR, FQNEAQ (reference sequence). Trimming removed 3 bases from V and 5 bases from J; junction bases left unmatched: 7. CDR3 sequence (DNA): TGTGCCAGCAGCTTTAGCGGGAGGGCCCGGGGAGATACGCAGTATTTT. Translation gives CASSFSGRARGDTQYF. Full variable domain (rest looked up from reference TRBV7-9 and TRBJ2-3): DTGVSQNPRHKITKRGQNVTFRCDPISEHNRLYWYRQTLGQGPEFLTYFQNEAQLEKSRLLSDRFSAERPKGSFSTLEIQRTEQGDSAMYLCASSFSGRARGDTQYFGPGTRLTVL.

The chain carries TRBV29-1 and TRBJ2-2, with D perhaps TRBD1 (5 bases). Germline V lookup: CDR1 SQVTM, CDR2 ANQGSEA. V was clipped by 0 bases and J by 1 base, with 12 bases between them. The CDR3 runs 16 residues. The CDR3 nucleotides are TGCAGCGTTGAAGATCGGGTGGACAAGAACACCGGGGAGCTGTTTTTT. Amino acid sequence: CSVEDRVDKNTGELFF.

This sequence joins TRBV19 and TRBJ2-1, with 7 bases fitting TRBD2. The CDR3 runs to 12 residues. In germline, CDR1 is LNHDA, CDR2 SQIVND (reference sequence). V lost 9 bases to trimming and J lost 9 bases; unmatched junction nucleotides: 8. The CDR3 is CASSVAGGEQFF. The CDR3 coding sequence is TGTGCCAGCAGTGTAGCGGGCGGTGAGCAGTTCTTC. The whole variable domain, filled in from reference TRBV19 and TRBJ2-1, reads DGGITQSPKYLFRKEGQNVTLSCEQNLNHDAMYWYRQDPGQGLRLIYYSQIVNDFQKGDIAEGYSVSREKKESFPLTVTSAQKNPTAFYLCASSVAGGEQFFGPGTRLTVL.

There are many counts of this clonotype. As DNA, the CDR3 is TGTGCCAGCAGACCCGGACTAGCGGGAGTCAGTAGCTCCTACAATGAGCAGTTCTTC. This translates into CASRPGLAGVSSSYNEQFF. The chain employs TRBV7-9 and TRBJ2-1; the match to TRBD2 covers 13 bases. The CDR3 is 19 amino acids. The germline V gene has CDR1 SEHNR and CDR2 FQNEAQ (reference sequence). V dropped 6 bases and J dropped 0; count of bases not matched to a gene: 11.

The rearrangement joins TRBV18 to TRBJ1-5; the D gene is possibly TRBD1 (6 bases). CDR3 length equals 14 residues. Germline-derived CDR1 and CDR2 are KGHSH and LQKENI. Deletions cut 6 bases from V and 5 bases from J, with 14 bases between. CDR3 nucleotide sequence: TGTGCCAGCTCCACAGGGTTCAGGTATCAGCCCCAGCATTTT. It yields the protein CASSTGFRYQPQHF.

The chain joins TRBV5-6 to TRBJ1-1; D is possibly TRBD1 (5 bases). The CDR3 extends over 17 amino acids. Germline-derived CDR1 and CDR2 are SGHDT and YYEEEE. The germline V and J ends were trimmed by 4 bases and 5 bases, with 24 bases remaining between them. The CDR3 protein is CASSLRRRGLGRTEAFF. The CDR3 region has the DNA TGTGCCAGCAGCCTCCGTCGGAGGGGACTAGGGCGGACTGAAGCTTTCTTT.